The 21 T cell receptor beta chains listed next were all sequenced from one sample in a study of metastatic and nonmetastatic thyroid tumors (TCRdb year 2020). No patient had received any treatment before thyroid surgery. The library was built by means of PCR. The reads were generated on an Illumina HiSeq 4000. TCRdb passed the public sequencing reads through fastp at Q25 and MiXCR, retaining productive beta sequences. This sample lists some 64,000 clones; just over 4% were detected once. Together, the top ten hold more than 20% of the sample. The sample consisted of blood. The receptor set was obtained from a female donor with papillary thyroid cancer or a benign thyroid nodule (not recorded which). Some clones in this sample may be carry-over from other donors' samples.

At least ten counts were recorded for this clone. Germline and junction disagree at one end, which may indicate a read error. V and J are TRBV9 and TRBJ2-1, with D tentatively TRBD1 (6 bases). The CDR3 consists of 14 residues. Germline CDR1 reads SGDLS; CDR2 reads YYNGEE. CDR3 DNA sequence: TGTGCCAGCAGCGTCCGGGACAACTACAATGAGCAGTCCTTC. Its protein product is CASSVRDNYNEQSF.

This clone was recorded many times. The V and J genes are TRBV12-3 or TRBV12-4 and TRBJ2-7; no firm D call. The CDR3 is made up of 13 amino acids. Deletions cut 4 bases from V and 7 bases from J, with 14 bases between. Written as DNA, the CDR3 is TGTGCCAGCAGTTCCCGGCAGGCACAAGAGCAGTACTTC. This codes for CASSSRQAQEQYF.

This clone was seen more than once but under ten times. The V gene is TRBV19, the J gene TRBJ1-2; D is unresolved. The germline V gene encodes CDR1 LNHDA and CDR2 SQIVND (reference sequence). Deletions cut 10 bases from V and 2 bases from J, with 23 bases between. The CDR3 length is 16 residues. In nucleotides, the CDR3 is TGTGCCACCCGGAATAGAACAAGGGATGTCAACTATGGCTACACCTTC. It is translated as CATRNRTRDVNYGYTF.

In its sample, this clone was seen many times. The V gene is TRBV4-1, the J gene TRBJ1-6; D uncertain. From germline, CDR1 is MGHRA and CDR2 YSYEKL. The CDR3 covers 17 residues. V lost 3 bases, J lost 10 bases, and 22 bases lay in between. Written as DNA, the CDR3 is TGCGCCAGCAGCCAGGAAGAGATGGGAACCAGAGGGTCACCCCTCCACTTT. Its protein is CASSQEEMGTRGSPLHF.

In its sample, this clone was seen many times. This chain links TRBV19 with TRBJ2-3; the D gene is possibly TRBD1 (6 bases). The length of the CDR3 is 16 residues. CDR1 LNHDA and CDR2 SQIVND come from the germline V gene (reference sequence). Trimming stripped 6 bases from V and 0 bases from J, with 16 bases between. CDR3 nucleotides: TGTGCCAGTAGGCCTTTGGGACAACCAAGCACAGATACGCAGTATTTT. Translated: CASRPLGQPSTDTQYF.

This sequence joins TRBV6-2 or TRBV6-3 and TRBJ2-7; no reliable D call. The V end lost 1 base, the J end lost 13 bases, and 20 bases lay between the germline ends. This CDR3 has 14 residues. CDR1 MNHEY and CDR2 SVGEGT come from the germline V gene. Here the CDR3 reads CASSYLPGPYERYF. DNA of the CDR3: TGTGCCAGCAGTTACTTGCCAGGCCCCTACGAGCGTTACTTC.

This clone was found many times. This chain connects TRBV20-1 to TRBJ1-3, with D possibly TRBD1 on 5 matching bases. Germline V lookup: CDR1 DFQATT, CDR2 SNEGSKA (reference sequence). CDR3 length: 14 residues. V lost 2 bases and J lost 2, with 10 bases in between. The CDR3: CSARQRGTGNTIYF. In DNA, the CDR3 is TGCAGTGCTAGACAGAGGGGAACTGGAAACACCATATATTTT.

This clone was seen many times. The chain combines TRBV6-2 or TRBV6-3 with TRBJ2-1; 9 nucleotides agree with TRBD2. This CDR3 is built from 16 residues. Trimming removed 4 bases from V and 2 bases from J; junction bases left unmatched: 6. CDR1 is MNHEY, CDR2 SVGEGT, per germline. The CDR3 coding sequence is TGTGCCAGCAGTTTATTGCTAGCGGGAACCTACAATGAGCAGTTCTTC. It specifies CASSLLLAGTYNEQFF.

In its sample, this clone was seen many times. A read error is possible here, since a much larger clone lies one base away. V is TRBV6-1 and J is TRBJ1-1; D remains unclear. Trimming stripped 11 bases from V and 2 bases from J, with 18 bases between. The germline gives CDR1 MNHNS, CDR2 SASEGT. The CDR3 covers 14 residues. CDR3 DNA: TGTGCCGGCATTAGTTCATATTCTAACACTGAAGCTTTCTTT. Protein product: CAGISSYSNTEAFF.

The chain links TRBV7-2 to TRBJ1-4; TRBD1 aligns across 10 bases. The CDR3 is made up of 18 amino acids. The V gene's germline CDR1 is SGHTA and CDR2 FQGNSA. V shed 5 bases and J 8 bases; nucleotides not matched to a gene: 17. The CDR3 spells CASSPYGTRQGAPEKLFF. CDR3 nucleotides: TGTGCCAGCAGCCCCTACGGCACCAGACAGGGGGCGCCAGAAAAACTGTTTTTT.

This clone turned up a few times. The chain has TRBV6-2 or TRBV6-3 and TRBJ2-5; 7 bases match TRBD2. From germline, CDR1 is MNHEY and CDR2 SVGEGT. The CDR3 covers 16 residues. The junction had 15 bases not matched to a gene; V was cut back by 8 bases and J by 3 bases. CDR3 coding DNA: TGTGCCAGCGTGGCCGTTGACATGGGGGGGAAAGAGACCCAGTACTTC. This sequence encodes CASVAVDMGGKETQYF.

This clone was counted at least ten times. This chain uses TRBV11-2 with TRBJ1-4; 9 bases align to TRBD1. This CDR3 has 14 residues. The junction had 5 bases not matched to a gene; V was cut back by 5 bases and J by 7 bases. Germline V gives CDR1 SGHAT, CDR2 FQNNGV. The CDR3 DNA reads TGTGCCAGCAGCCCGGGGACAGGGTTTGAAAAACTGTTTTTT. Translation: CASSPGTGFEKLFF. Full variable domain (remainder filled in from reference TRBV11-2 and TRBJ1-4): EAGVAQSPRYKIIEKRQSVAFWCNPISGHATLYWYQQILGQGPKLLIQFQNNGVVDDSQLPKDRFSAERLKGVDSTLKIQPAKLEDSAVYLCASSPGTGFEKLFFGSGTQLSVL.

The table lists this clone with a few counts. This sequence joins TRBV19 and TRBJ2-5; 15 nucleotides match TRBD2. Germline V gene sequence: CDR1 LNHDA, CDR2 SQIVND (reference sequence). This CDR3 comprises 18 residues. J gave up 4 bases and V 5 bases, and 11 bases lay outside the gene matches. The CDR3 spells CASSVQPGLAGGGETQYF. The CDR3 DNA sequence: TGTGCCAGTAGTGTTCAACCGGGACTAGCGGGAGGAGGAGAGACCCAGTACTTC.

This clone was seen repeatedly, ten times or more. The rearrangement uses TRBV12-3 or TRBV12-4 and TRBJ1-6; D may be TRBD1 (5 bases). Trimming took 6 bases from V and 7 from J, leaving 10 bases between them. This CDR3 contains 13 residues. The CDR3 DNA follows: TGTGCCAGCAGCCGAGACAGAAATTCACCCCTCCACTTT. This translates into CASSRDRNSPLHF.

This clone has just a few counts. Being one base from a much bigger clone, this may be a read error. The V gene is TRBV2, the J gene TRBJ2-5; tentatively, D is TRBD1 or TRBD2 (6 bases each). The CDR3 is 16 residues long. V lost 5 bases and J 1 base, leaving 17 bases between the germline ends. CDR1 SNHLY and CDR2 FYNNEI come from the germline V gene. The chain's CDR3 is CASSTGAIGTQETQYF. Here the CDR3 DNA reads TGTGCCAGCAGTACGGGGGCTATCGGCACCCAAGAGACCCAGTACTTC.

There are many counts of this clone. The V call is TRBV20-1, the J call TRBJ1-6, with TRBD1 matching 8 bases. Trimming at V came to 5 bases and at J to 7 bases, leaving 4 bases not matched to a gene. The CDR3 consists of 13 residues. Germline CDR1 DFQATT, CDR2 SNEGSKA (reference sequence). The CDR3, as DNA: TGCAGTGCTGAGACAGGGGCGAATTCACCCCTCCACTTT. Translation: CSAETGANSPLHF.

Ten or more counts support this clone. The chain uses TRBV11-1 and TRBJ2-3, with D maybe TRBD2 (5 bases). CDR1 SGHAT and CDR2 FQDESV come from the germline V gene (reference sequence). The CDR3 is made up of 16 amino acids. The V gene lost 0 bases and the J gene lost 0 bases, with 10 bases spanning the gap. The CDR3 sequence is CASSLAVGLSTDTQYF. The CDR3 nucleotides read TGTGCCAGCAGCTTAGCGGTCGGACTCAGCACAGATACGCAGTATTTT.

The rearrangement uses TRBV6-2 or TRBV6-3 and TRBJ2-1; 11 nucleotides line up with TRBD2. Trimming took 5 bases from V and 0 from J; bases not matched to a gene: 15. The CDR3 spans 20 residues. The germline CDR1 and CDR2 sequences are MNHEY and SVGEGT. CDR3 bases: TGTGCCAGCAGTGACCCCTTAGGGACTAGCGGAAGGAGCTCCTACAATGAGCAGTTCTTC. This sequence encodes CASSDPLGTSGRSSYNEQFF.

A word on this clone: One end of the junction is discordant with germline, which a read error may explain. The chain carries TRBV28 and TRBJ2-1; maybe TRBD2 (6 bases). Germline V gene sequence: CDR1 MDHEN, CDR2 SYDVKM. The CDR3 contains 16 residues. In nucleotides, the CDR3 is TGTGCCAGCAGCAGCCTCCTAGCGTCGTCCTACAATGAGCGGTTCTTC. Translated: CASSSLLASSYNERFF. The full variable domain, in which reference TRBV28 and TRBJ2-1 provide the parts outside the CDR3, is DVKVTQSSRYLVKRTGEKVFLECVQDMDHENMFWYRQDPGLGLRLIYFSYDVKMKEKGDIPEGYSVSREKKERFSLILESASTNQTSMYLCASSSLLASSYNERFFGPGTRLTVL.

This clone was observed at least ten times. CDR3 coding DNA: TGTGCCAGCAGCTTAGGGACAGGGGCCAGTGAAGCTTTCTTT. Encoded protein: CASSLGTGASEAFF. V and J are TRBV7-3 and TRBJ1-1; TRBD1 matches at 10 bases. V was pared by 2 bases and J by 7 bases, with 4 bases of the junction left unmatched. Germline V gene lookup returns CDR1 SGHTA and CDR2 FQGTGA. The CDR3 totals 14 residues.

The sample holds many counts of this clone. This may stem from a read error, because a much larger clone lies one nucleotide away. Other nucleotide sequences in the sample specify the same CDR3. This chain joins TRBV20-1 and TRBJ2-2; D ambiguous. This CDR3 comprises 13 residues. Germline V gene data show CDR1 as DFQATT and CDR2 as SNEGSKA (reference sequence). With 2 bases removed from V and 9 bases from J, the gap between germline ends came to 13 bases. CDR3 residues: CSARFGPVRELFF. The CDR3, as DNA: TGCAGTGCTAGATTCGGGCCAGTCAGGGAGCTGTTTTTT.